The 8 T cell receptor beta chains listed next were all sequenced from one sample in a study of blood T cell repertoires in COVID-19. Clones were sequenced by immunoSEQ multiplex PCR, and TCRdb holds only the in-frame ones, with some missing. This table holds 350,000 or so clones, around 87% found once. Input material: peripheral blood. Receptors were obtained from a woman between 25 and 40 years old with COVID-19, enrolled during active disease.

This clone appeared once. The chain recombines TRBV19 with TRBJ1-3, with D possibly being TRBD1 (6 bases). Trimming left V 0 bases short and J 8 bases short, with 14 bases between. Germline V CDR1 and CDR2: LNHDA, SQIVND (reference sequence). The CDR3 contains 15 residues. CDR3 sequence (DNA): TGTGCCAGTAGTATAGATCGGACAGTCCGGGACACCATATATTTT. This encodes CASSIDRTVRDTIYF.

The CDR3 loop reads CATHLGPRVTEAFF. CDR3 DNA sequence: TGTGCCACCCACCTCGGTCCGAGGGTCACTGAAGCTTTCTTT. This rearrangement joins TRBV19 to TRBJ1-1; no clear D gene. The CDR3 spans 14 residues. Trimming took 10 bases from V and 4 from J, leaving 19 bases between them. Per the germline V gene, CDR1 is LNHDA and CDR2 is SQIVND (reference sequence).

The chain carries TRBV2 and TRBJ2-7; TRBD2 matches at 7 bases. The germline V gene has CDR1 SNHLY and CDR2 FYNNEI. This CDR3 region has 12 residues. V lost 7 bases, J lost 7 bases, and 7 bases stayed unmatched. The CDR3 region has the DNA TGTGCCAGCACTTCCCCGGGGGGAGAGCAGTACTTC. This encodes CASTSPGGEQYF.

CDR3 in amino acids: CSVRGQGAHYTF. In DNA, the CDR3 is TGCAGCGTAAGGGGACAGGGAGCCCACTACACCTTC. The chain combines TRBV29-1 with TRBJ1-2; the match to TRBD1 covers 9 bases. With 6 bases clipped from V and 10 bases from J, the junction kept 9 bases outside the gene matches. CDR3 size: 12 residues. The germline CDR1 and CDR2 sequences are SQVTM and ANQGSEA.

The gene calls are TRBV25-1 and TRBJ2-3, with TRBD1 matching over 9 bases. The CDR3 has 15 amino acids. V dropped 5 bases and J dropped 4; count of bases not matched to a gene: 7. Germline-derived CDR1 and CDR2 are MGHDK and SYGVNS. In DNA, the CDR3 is TGTGCCAGCAGTTCCGGGACAGGGTGGGCAGATACGCAGTATTTT. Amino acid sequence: CASSSGTGWADTQYF.

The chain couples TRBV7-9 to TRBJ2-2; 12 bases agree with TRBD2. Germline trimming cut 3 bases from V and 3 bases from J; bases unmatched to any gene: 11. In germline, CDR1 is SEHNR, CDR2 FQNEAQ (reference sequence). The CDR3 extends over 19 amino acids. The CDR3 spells CASSFSLAGGRGYTGELFF. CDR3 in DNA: TGTGCCAGCAGCTTTAGTCTAGCGGGAGGGCGAGGCTACACCGGGGAGCTGTTTTTT.

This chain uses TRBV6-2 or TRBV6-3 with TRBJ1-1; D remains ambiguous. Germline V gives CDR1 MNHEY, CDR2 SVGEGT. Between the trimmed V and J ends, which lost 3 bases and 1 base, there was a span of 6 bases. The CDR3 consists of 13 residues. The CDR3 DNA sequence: TGTGCCAGCAGTTATGTAGAGAACACTGAAGCTTTCTTT. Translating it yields CASSYVENTEAFF.

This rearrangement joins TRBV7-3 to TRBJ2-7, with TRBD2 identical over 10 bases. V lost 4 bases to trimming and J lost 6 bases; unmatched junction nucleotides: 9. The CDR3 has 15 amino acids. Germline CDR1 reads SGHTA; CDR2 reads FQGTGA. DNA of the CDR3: TGTGCCAGCAGCTCCGGACTAGCGGAGACGAGCGAGCAGTACTTC. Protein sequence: CASSSGLAETSEQYF. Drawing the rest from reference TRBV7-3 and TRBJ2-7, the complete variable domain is GAGVSQTPSNKVTEKGKYVELRCDPISGHTALYWYRQSLGQGPEFLIYFQGTGAADDSGLPNDRFFAVRPEGSVSTLKIQRTERGDSAVYLCASSSGLAETSEQYFGPGTRLTVT.